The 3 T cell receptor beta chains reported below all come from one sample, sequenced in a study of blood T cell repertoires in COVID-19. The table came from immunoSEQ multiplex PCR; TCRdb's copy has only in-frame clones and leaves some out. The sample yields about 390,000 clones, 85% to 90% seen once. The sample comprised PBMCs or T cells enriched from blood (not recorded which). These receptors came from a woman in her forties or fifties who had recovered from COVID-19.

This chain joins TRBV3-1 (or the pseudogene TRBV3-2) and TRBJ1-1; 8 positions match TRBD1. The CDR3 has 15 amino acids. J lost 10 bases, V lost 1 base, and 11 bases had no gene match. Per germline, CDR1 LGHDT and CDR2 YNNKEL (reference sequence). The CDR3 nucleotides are TGTGCCAGCAGCCAAGGAGCCGGGACAGGTTCCGGAGCTTTCTTT. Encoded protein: CASSQGAGTGSGAFF.

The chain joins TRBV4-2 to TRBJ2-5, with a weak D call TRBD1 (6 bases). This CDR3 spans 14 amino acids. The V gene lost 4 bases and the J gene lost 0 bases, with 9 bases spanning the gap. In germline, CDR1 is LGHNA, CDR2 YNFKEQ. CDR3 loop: CASSLRDNQETQYF. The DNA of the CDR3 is TGTGCCAGCAGCCTCCGGGACAACCAAGAGACCCAGTACTTC.

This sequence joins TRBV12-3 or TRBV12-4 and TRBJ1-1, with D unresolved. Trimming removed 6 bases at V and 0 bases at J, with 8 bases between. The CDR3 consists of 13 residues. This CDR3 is CASRFTLNTEAFF. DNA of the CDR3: TGTGCCAGCAGGTTTACTTTGAACACTGAAGCTTTCTTT.